This T cell receptor (beta chain) is from a study of cytomegalovirus exposure and HLA in healthy donors. Overall study context: Approximately 85 million unique TCRs from HLA-typed donors were held in an early data release.

The V end was cut by 4 bases, the J end by 3 bases, with 13 bases between. The length of the CDR3 is 14 residues. Per germline, CDR1 SGHRS and CDR2 YFSETQ. Whole-study findings and limits: Researchers reported from a later analysis that most CMV-associated TCR beta chains appeared HLA-restricted. Some TCR beta chains (roughly 150 of them) were listed as cytomegalovirus-associated.

This clone was seen a single time. Antigen: not known. It was with 60 Vbeta and 13 Jbeta primers that the PCR ran. In the authors' methods: Later, an analysis found 75 million to 90 million unique TCR beta chains, and about 10 million of these were shared. This table comes from immunoSEQ multiplex PCR, and its TCRdb copy is limited to in-frame clones, with some not included. The V and J calls and clone size come from that table; D and trimming were worked out from the DNA. The profile shows 150,000 to 200,000 clones, 65% to 70% of them singletons. Sequencing used PBMCs. The origin of this receptor is a man aged 25-45 years in good health and CMV-seropositive. The chain recombines TRBV5-1 with TRBJ1-1; no definite D call. The CDR3 protein is CASSIQNQDTEAFF. The CDR3 DNA follows: TGCGCCAGCAGCATCCAAAATCAGGACACTGAAGCTTTCTTT.